The 16 T cell receptor beta chains presented below share a single source sample, sequenced in a study of blood T cell repertoires in COVID-19. Method: immunoSEQ multiplex PCR; TCRdb's copy keeps in-frame clones and lacks some. The table includes roughly 160,000 clones, 79% detected once. Input material: PBMCs or T cells enriched from blood (not recorded which). The receptor set was obtained from a woman between 65 and 79 years old in a cohort exposed to, infected with or recovered from COVID-19 (not recorded which).

The chain joins TRBV7-9 to TRBJ2-7; 8 bases align to TRBD2. Germline V gives CDR1 SEHNR, CDR2 FQNEAQ (reference sequence). The ends lost 5 bases at V and 3 bases at J; junction bases unmatched: 3. This CDR3 spans 13 amino acids. CDR3 sequence: CASSREGLYEQYF. The CDR3 DNA reads TGTGCCAGCAGCCGGGAGGGCCTCTACGAGCAGTACTTC.

The chain recombines TRBV6-5 with TRBJ1-6; TRBD1 aligns across 9 bases. In germline, CDR1 is MNHEY, CDR2 SVGAGI. This CDR3 is 14 amino acids long. V lost 5 bases, J lost 7 bases, and 3 bases stayed unmatched. CDR3 nucleotides: TGTGCCAGCAGTAGGGACAGGGACAATTCACCCCTCCACTTT. This codes for CASSRDRDNSPLHF.

This chain connects TRBV29-1 to TRBJ2-1, with a weak D call TRBD2 (6 bases). Trimming left V 0 bases short and J 0 bases short, with 12 bases between. Germline V gene sequence: CDR1 SQVTM, CDR2 ANQGSEA. The CDR3 loop spans 16 amino acids. The CDR3 sequence is CSVEDIGRGSYNEQFF. Here the CDR3 DNA reads TGCAGCGTTGAAGATATCGGGCGGGGCTCCTACAATGAGCAGTTCTTC.

The V and J genes are TRBV9 and TRBJ2-1; a possible D gene is TRBD2 (6 bases). This CDR3 is built from 11 residues. Deletions cut 5 bases from V and 8 bases from J, with 8 bases between. CDR1 is SGDLS, CDR2 YYNGEE, per germline. DNA for the CDR3: TGTGCCAGCAGTTGGGGGGATGAGCAGTTCTTC. Its translation is CASSWGDEQFF. Variable domain in full (rest from reference TRBV9 and TRBJ2-1): DSGVTQTPKHLITATGQRVTLRCSPRSGDLSVYWYQQSLDQGLQFLIQYYNGEERAKGNILERFSAQQFPDLHSELNLSSLELGDSALYFCASSWGDEQFFGPGTRLTVL.

The rearrangement links TRBV28 to TRBJ1-4, with 7 nucleotides matching TRBD1. Trimming removed 5 bases from V and 6 bases from J; junction bases left unmatched: 3. The CDR3 covers 13 residues. CDR1 and CDR2 from the germline V gene are MDHEN and SYDVKM. CDR3 in DNA: TGTGCCAGCAGTCTTGGACAGGATGAAAAACTGTTTTTT. Amino acids: CASSLGQDEKLFF. The full variable domain, with the rest looked up from reference TRBV28 and TRBJ1-4, is DVKVTQSSRYLVKRTGEKVFLECVQDMDHENMFWYRQDPGLGLRLIYFSYDVKMKEKGDIPEGYSVSREKKERFSLILESASTNQTSMYLCASSLGQDEKLFFGSGTQLSVL.

The chain's CDR3 is CASSLRGYNTEAFF. The CDR3 DNA reads as TGTGCCAGCAGTTTACGAGGGTATAACACTGAAGCTTTCTTT. The chain carries TRBV28 and TRBJ1-1; no firm D call. V lost 2 bases, J lost 2 bases, and 9 bases lay in between. The germline V gene has CDR1 MDHEN and CDR2 SYDVKM. The CDR3 is made up of 14 amino acids.

In DNA form, the CDR3 reads TGTGCCAGCAGCTTAGATACCTCTAGCGGTCAGTACGAGCAGTACTTC. Translation gives CASSLDTSSGQYEQYF. The chain is built from TRBV7-2 and TRBJ2-7, with 7 bases aligning to TRBD2. The CDR3 has 16 amino acids. V lost 1 base, J lost 4 bases, and 10 bases stayed unmatched. The germline gives CDR1 SGHTA, CDR2 FQGNSA. Together with reference TRBV7-2 and TRBJ2-7, the CDR3 gives the full variable domain: GAGVSQSPSNKVTEKGKDVELRCDPISGHTALYWYRQSLGQGLEFLIYFQGNSAPDKSGLPSDRFSAERTGGSVSTLTIQRTQQEDSAVYLCASSLDTSSGQYEQYFGPGTRLTVT.

The sample holds one count of this clone. This sample also contains other DNA sequences that code for the same CDR3. The genes are TRBV28 and TRBJ2-1; no reliable D call. Trimming took off 4 bases at V and 5 bases at J, with 3 bases between the two ends. The CDR3 loop spans 11 amino acids. The germline CDR1 and CDR2 sequences are MDHEN and SYDVKM. CDR3 bases: TGTGCCAGCAGTTCTAACAATGAGCAGTTCTTC. Translation gives CASSSNNEQFF.

The rearrangement joins TRBV29-1 to TRBJ1-1; 8 bases are a match to TRBD1. The CDR3 sequence is 12 residues long. V was pared by 3 bases and J by 6 bases, with 3 bases of the junction left unmatched. CDR1 is SQVTM and CDR2 is ANQGSEA in the germline V gene. CDR3 amino acids: CSVETGVAEAFF. The DNA of the CDR3 is TGCAGCGTTGAGACAGGGGTGGCTGAAGCTTTCTTT.

A single count supports this clone. The rearrangement uses TRBV7-9 and TRBJ1-4; tentatively, D is TRBD1 (5 bases). The V gene's germline CDR1 is SEHNR and CDR2 FQNEAQ (reference sequence). Trimming cost V 5 bases and J 7 bases, with 17 bases left between them. This CDR3 comprises 15 residues. CDR3 DNA sequence: TGTGCCAGCAGCGTTAAAGGGCGGAGGGGTGAAAAACTGTTTTTT. Translation: CASSVKGRRGEKLFF.

This clone has a handful of counts. V usage is TRBV29-1 and J usage is TRBJ2-1; D gene ambiguous. CDR1 SQVTM and CDR2 ANQGSEA come from the germline V gene. The CDR3 totals 14 residues. Deletions cut 1 base from V and 7 bases from J, with 14 bases between. The CDR3 is CSVEGGQRKNEQFF. Written as DNA, the CDR3 is TGCAGCGTTGAAGGCGGCCAAAGAAAGAATGAGCAGTTCTTC.

The genes are TRBV28 and TRBJ2-6, with D perhaps TRBD1 (6 bases). Germline assignment: CDR1 MDHEN and CDR2 SYDVKM. This CDR3 is built from 16 residues. Trimming cost V 6 bases and J 0 bases, with 12 bases left between them. As DNA, the CDR3 is TGTGCCAGCAGAACAGGGAGCGACTCTGGGGCCAACGTCCTGACTTTC. It encodes CASRTGSDSGANVLTF.

The chain employs TRBV28 and TRBJ2-2; 9 bases map to TRBD2. The CDR3 spans 16 residues. The V gene's germline CDR1 is MDHEN and CDR2 SYDVKM. After removal of 3 bases from V and 8 bases from J, the junction contained 10 bases not matched to a gene. DNA of the CDR3: TGTGCCAGCAGTTTTACTAGCGGGTTTTCTTCGGGGGAGCTGTTTTTT. It codes for CASSFTSGFSSGELFF.

The gene calls are TRBV6-5 and TRBJ2-7, with 10 positions matching TRBD1. Unmatched junction bases numbered 6, after V lost 6 bases and J lost 4 bases. The CDR3 consists of 14 residues. Per the germline V gene, CDR1 is MNHEY and CDR2 is SVGAGI. The CDR3 region has the DNA TGTGCCAGCAGGAGACAGGGGGCGGGATACGAGCAGTACTTC. Amino acid sequence: CASRRQGAGYEQYF.

This clone was seen more than once but under ten times. This chain uses TRBV18 with TRBJ2-7; unclear D gene. V dropped 2 bases and J dropped 1 base, with 6 bases sitting between them. Per the germline V gene, CDR1 is KGHSH and CDR2 is LQKENI. The CDR3 sequence is 13 residues long. The DNA of the CDR3 is TGTGCCAGCTCACCAGCGATATCCTACGAGCAGTACTTC. Translating it yields CASSPAISYEQYF.

The chain links TRBV11-1 to TRBJ2-7; D might be TRBD1 (5 bases). Per the germline V gene, CDR1 is SGHAT and CDR2 is FQDESV (reference sequence). The germline V and J ends were trimmed by 5 bases and 4 bases, with 9 bases remaining between them. The CDR3 has 12 amino acids. CDR3 in DNA: TGTGCCAGCAGCAACAAGGGGTACGAGCAGTACTTC. This sequence encodes CASSNKGYEQYF. The variable domain in full, with the rest retrieved from reference TRBV11-1 and TRBJ2-7, is EAEVAQSPRYKITEKSQAVAFWCDPISGHATLYWYRQILGQGPELLVQFQDESVVDDSQLPKDRFSAERLKGVDSTLKIQPAELGDSAMYLCASSNKGYEQYFGPGTRLTVT.